These 32 T cell receptor beta chains were all obtained from the same sample, sequenced in a study of T-cell memory formation after mild COVID-19 (dated by TCRdb to about 2021). Libraries were made using 5' RACE. The sequencing machine was an Illumina NovaSeq 6000. TCRdb reworked the public reads: Q25 trimming with fastp, MiXCR clone assembly, productive beta chains retained. Identical CDR3 protein sequences are pooled into one entry, listed with their most common genes and DNA. Within this sample are about 320,000 distinct CDR3 sequences, with roughly an eighth of them counted one time only. The ten largest clones take up roughly 23% of the sample. Sequenced sample: PBMCs or a T cell subset sorted from them (not recorded which). The receptors here all came from a man younger than 35 who had mild COVID-19 (a few samples of this study predate the infection). The sample titles of this study are shuffled in the database, so cell type and time point are left out; the donor was told from shared clones.

The chain has TRBV7-3 and TRBJ2-2; D remains unclear. The germline V gene has CDR1 SGHTA and CDR2 FQGTGA. The CDR3 has 13 residues. Trimming removed 6 bases at V and 7 bases at J, with 12 bases between. CDR3: CASSLGPGGELFF. The CDR3 nucleotides read TGTGCCAGCAGTCTAGGTCCTGGCGGGGAGCTGTTTTTT.

The chain carries TRBV7-6 and TRBJ2-7, with TRBD2 matching over 7 bases. CDR3 size: 13 residues. J gave up 5 bases and V 5 bases, and 6 bases lay outside the gene matches. From germline, CDR1 is SGHVS and CDR2 FNYEAQ. In DNA, the CDR3 is TGTGCCAGCAGCCCCGGGGCGGGGGACGAGCAGTACTTC. Translation gives CASSPGAGDEQYF.

This clonotype showed up just a few times. V gene TRBV12-3 or TRBV12-4 combines with J gene TRBJ1-6; no clear D. V lost 1 base and J lost 4, with 5 bases in between. The CDR3 has 14 amino acids. CDR3 in amino acids: CASSLEGYNSPLHF. The CDR3 DNA follows: TGTGCCAGCAGTTTAGAGGGTTATAATTCACCCCTCCACTTT.

V and J are TRBV5-1 and TRBJ2-6; no definite D call. Germline V gives CDR1 SGHRS, CDR2 YFSETQ. The CDR3 covers 13 residues. V shed 7 bases and J shed 4 bases, with 9 bases lying between them. The CDR3: CASRLEGANVLTF. The CDR3, as DNA: TGCGCCAGCCGATTGGAAGGGGCCAACGTCCTGACTTTC.

The rearrangement links TRBV11-2 to TRBJ2-1, with TRBD2 matching over 10 bases. CDR1 and CDR2 from the germline V gene are SGHAT and FQNNGV. V was pared by 3 bases and J by 6 bases, with 8 bases of the junction left unmatched. CDR3 length equals 16 residues. The CDR3 nucleotides are TGTGCCAGCAGCTTTCCTCTAGCGGGGGTACGCAATGAGCAGTTCTTC. Protein: CASSFPLAGVRNEQFF.

This clonotype was counted only a few times. The genes are TRBV6-2 or TRBV6-3 and TRBJ1-2; the D gene is possibly TRBD1 (6 bases). Germline values: CDR1 MNHEY, CDR2 SVGEGT. The CDR3 is 13 residues long. The V and J ends lost 8 bases and 4 bases respectively, with 14 bases between them. Here the CDR3 reads CASGTGGAYGYTF. Here the CDR3 DNA reads TGTGCCAGCGGAACCGGGGGGGCCTATGGCTACACCTTC.

The chain recombines TRBV11-2 with TRBJ2-7; TRBD2 is a possible D gene (5 bases). Germline CDR1 SGHAT, CDR2 FQNNGV. The length of the CDR3 is 15 residues. V lost 5 bases and J lost 7, with 21 bases in between. Here the CDR3 reads CASSDPLAIDREQYF. CDR3 coding DNA: TGTGCCAGCAGCGACCCCTTAGCGATCGATCGAGAGCAGTACTTC.

There are a few counts of this clonotype. The chain carries TRBV12-3 or TRBV12-4 and TRBJ2-1, with 10 nucleotides matching TRBD2. J gave up 9 bases and V 3 bases, and 2 bases lay outside the gene matches. The CDR3 extends over 13 amino acids. CDR3 residues: CASSLGTSAEQFF. Here the CDR3 DNA reads TGTGCCAGCAGTTTGGGGACTAGCGCTGAGCAGTTCTTC.

This chain connects TRBV5-8 to TRBJ2-3, with 9 bases aligning to TRBD1. The CDR3 loop spans 15 amino acids. With V trimmed by 6 bases and J by 1 base, 6 bases remained unmatched. CDR1 is SGHTS, CDR2 YDEGEE, per germline. This CDR3 reads CASTHRDRGTDTQYF. In DNA, the CDR3 is TGTGCCAGCACTCACCGGGACAGGGGCACAGATACGCAGTATTTT.

This clonotype was counted only a few times. The chain uses TRBV3-1 and TRBJ2-7; TRBD1 matches at 8 bases. J lost 5 bases, V lost 3 bases, and 12 bases had no gene match. The CDR3 spans 16 residues. The germline V gene has CDR1 LGHDT and CDR2 YNNKEL (reference sequence). The CDR3 DNA follows: TGTGCCAGCAGCCATATCTTCAGGGGGCGGGGAAACGAGCAGTACTTC. Translation: CASSHIFRGRGNEQYF.

The table lists this clonotype with a few counts. The rearrangement links TRBV5-1 to TRBJ1-3; D gene unclear. V was trimmed by 0 bases and J by 0 bases, leaving 13 bases between them. The CDR3 is 17 residues long. The germline V gene encodes CDR1 SGHRS and CDR2 YFSETQ. This CDR3 is CASSLEYGYHSGNTIYF. The CDR3 DNA reads as TGCGCCAGCAGCTTGGAGTACGGATATCACTCTGGAAACACCATATATTTT.

V and J are TRBV4-3 and TRBJ1-1, with D perhaps TRBD1 (5 bases). The V and J ends lost 0 bases and 4 bases respectively, with 12 bases between them. Germline lookup yields CDR1 LGHNA and CDR2 YSLEER. The CDR3 spans 15 residues. The CDR3 DNA sequence: TGCGCCAGCAGCCAAGATCCCGGGGGAATCACTGAAGCTTTCTTT. Translation gives CASSQDPGGITEAFF.

This clonotype was observed a handful of times. The chain carries TRBV9 and TRBJ2-1; no firm D call. CDR3 size: 15 residues. Germline V gene lookup returns CDR1 SGDLS and CDR2 YYNGEE. The ends were cut back, 0 bases at V and 2 bases at J, with 9 bases in the middle. CDR3 nucleotide sequence: TGTGCCAGCAGCGTAGAGGCAGCCCCCTACAATGAGCAGTTCTTC. Protein sequence: CASSVEAAPYNEQFF.

The genes are TRBV3-1 and TRBJ2-3, with TRBD2 matching over 7 bases. Germline CDR1 reads LGHDT; CDR2 reads YNNKEL (reference sequence). This CDR3 is 16 amino acids long. The trim removed 1 base at V and 2 bases at J, leaving 6 bases unmatched. This CDR3 reads CASSQGTRGVTDTQYF. The CDR3 DNA follows: TGTGCCAGCAGCCAAGGAACACGGGGGGTCACAGATACGCAGTATTTT.

The rearrangement links TRBV20-1 to TRBJ1-2; 10 bases map to TRBD1. V shed 3 bases, J shed 5 bases, and the junction held 6 bases outside the gene matches. The germline V gene encodes CDR1 DFQATT and CDR2 SNEGSKA (reference sequence). The CDR3 is 14 amino acids. CDR3 sequence: CSASPGQGTYGYTF. The CDR3 nucleotides are TGCAGTGCTAGCCCGGGACAGGGGACGTATGGCTACACCTTC.

This clonotype was observed a handful of times. Written as DNA, the CDR3 is TGTGCCAGCACTCGGACAGGCGATCAGCCCCAGCATTTT. Translating it yields CASTRTGDQPQHF. V gene TRBV12-3 or TRBV12-4 combines with J gene TRBJ1-5; TRBD1 agrees at 7 bases. The V and J ends lost 7 bases and 5 bases, in that order; junction bases with no gene match: 5. The CDR3 has 13 amino acids.

This chain uses TRBV6-2 or TRBV6-3 with TRBJ2-7; D uncertain. Germline loops: CDR1 MNHEY, CDR2 SVGEGT. The CDR3 totals 15 residues. V gave up 6 bases and J gave up 5 bases, with 20 bases separating them. CDR3 in amino acids: CASSQESGLLHEQYV. CDR3 DNA: TGTGCCAGCAGCCAAGAGAGTGGCCTTCTCCACGAGCAGTACGTC.

The chain joins TRBV12-3 or TRBV12-4 to TRBJ2-3; a weak D match, TRBD2 (5 bases). This CDR3 region has 14 residues. The V end lost 7 bases, the J end lost 2 bases, and 13 bases lay between the germline ends. The CDR3 protein is CASNMGRSTDTQYF. CDR3 sequence (DNA): TGTGCCAGCAACATGGGGAGATCCACAGATACGCAGTATTTT.

This clonotype has only a few counts. The CDR3 DNA reads TGTGCCTCCCGGACTAGCGGCTACTACGAGCAGTACTTC. Translating gives CASRTSGYYEQYF. V usage is TRBV10-3 and J usage is TRBJ2-7, with TRBD2 matching 10 bases. The CDR3 has 13 residues. V lost 11 bases to trimming and J lost 3 bases; unmatched junction nucleotides: 7. CDR1 and CDR2 from the germline V gene are ENHRY and SYGVKD.

V is TRBV29-1 and J is TRBJ2-1; D not certain. Trimming pared 7 bases from V and 7 bases from J, leaving 23 bases between. The germline V gene has CDR1 SQVTM and CDR2 ANQGSEA. This CDR3 is built from 15 residues. CDR3 protein: CSAGPDDRGGNEQFF. The CDR3 DNA follows: TGCAGCGCCGGACCCGACGACCGTGGTGGTAATGAGCAGTTCTTC.

V is TRBV18 and J is TRBJ1-1, with D possibly TRBD1 on 5 matching bases. Trimming pared 0 bases from V and 10 bases from J, leaving 12 bases between. The CDR3 is 13 amino acids. Germline CDR1 KGHSH, CDR2 LQKENI. This CDR3 reads CASSPPVGEVAFF. CDR3 bases: TGTGCCAGCTCACCACCGGTAGGGGAGGTAGCTTTCTTT.

The V and J genes are TRBV6-6 and TRBJ1-5, with D hard to call. This CDR3 is 13 amino acids long. From germline, CDR1 is MNHNY and CDR2 SVGAGI (reference sequence). V lost 3 bases and J 7 bases, leaving 10 bases between the germline ends. CDR3 loop: CASSYGLGQPQHF. Written as DNA, the CDR3 is TGTGCCAGCAGTTATGGCTTGGGGCAGCCCCAGCATTTT.

This clonotype appeared a few times. The gene calls are TRBV2 and TRBJ2-1, with D possibly matching TRBD2 (5 bases). The germline V gene encodes CDR1 SNHLY and CDR2 FYNNEI. Trimming took off 4 bases at V and 0 bases at J, with 10 bases between the two ends. This CDR3 contains 15 residues. CDR3 loop: CASSAERSSYNEQFF. CDR3 DNA: TGTGCCAGCAGTGCCGAGCGGAGCTCCTACAATGAGCAGTTCTTC.

The chain recombines TRBV4-2 with TRBJ2-2; no reliable D call. The V and J ends lost 0 bases and 6 bases respectively, with 5 bases between them. The CDR3 is made up of 13 amino acids. Per germline, CDR1 LGHNA and CDR2 YNFKEQ. The CDR3 region is CASSQDGSGELFF. The CDR3 region has the DNA TGTGCCAGCAGCCAAGATGGTTCCGGGGAGCTGTTTTTT.

The chain couples TRBV7-6 to TRBJ2-3; no clear D gene. This CDR3 has 19 amino acids. Germline-derived CDR1 and CDR2 are SGHVS and FNYEAQ. V lost 3 bases and J 2 bases, leaving 24 bases between the germline ends. The CDR3 nucleotides are TGTGCCAGCAGCTTTTCCCCTCTAGGTCGAGCCACGTCCACAGATACGCAGTATTTT. Translated, it gives CASSFSPLGRATSTDTQYF.

This clonotype appeared a few times. This chain uses TRBV6-5 with TRBJ2-5, with D perhaps TRBD1 (6 bases). The CDR3 has 15 amino acids. V was trimmed by 2 bases and J by 4 bases, leaving 14 bases between them. Germline CDR1 reads MNHEY; CDR2 reads SVGAGI. In DNA form, the CDR3 reads TGTGCCAGCAGTTACGATAGGGCCAGGGGAGAGACCCAGTACTTC. Translation gives CASSYDRARGETQYF.

This clonotype was detected only a few times. CDR3 amino acids: CASGLPPRTDGYTF. The DNA of the CDR3 is TGTGCTAGTGGTTTGCCTCCCAGGACGGATGGCTACACCTTC. V and J are TRBV12-5 and TRBJ1-2; D gene ambiguous. The CDR3 runs 14 residues. The V and J ends lost 2 bases and 6 bases respectively, with 13 bases between them. Germline CDR1 is LGHNT and CDR2 is FRNRAP.

The V and J genes are TRBV6-1 and TRBJ2-3; TRBD1 matches at 9 bases. The germline V gene encodes CDR1 MNHNS and CDR2 SASEGT. V lost 6 bases and J lost 3; bases outside the gene matches: 13. This CDR3 contains 17 residues. Here the CDR3 DNA reads TGTGCCAGCAGGCCAACCGCCGGGACAGGGAAGACAGATACGCAGTATTTT. It translates to CASRPTAGTGKTDTQYF.

This clonotype was counted a few times. This chain joins TRBV3-1 and TRBJ2-5, with D maybe TRBD1 (5 bases). CDR3 length: 12 amino acids. V was trimmed by 4 bases and J by 7 bases, leaving 10 bases between them. CDR1 LGHDT and CDR2 YNNKEL come from the germline V gene (reference sequence). CDR3: CASSRQSWTQYF. The CDR3 region has the DNA TGTGCCAGCAGCCGACAGTCATGGACCCAGTACTTC.

This clonotype was found a few times. This sequence joins TRBV14 and TRBJ2-1; D gene ambiguous. The CDR3 contains 13 residues. Trimming took off 5 bases at V and 8 bases at J, with 13 bases between the two ends. Germline lookup yields CDR1 SGHDN and CDR2 FVKESK. CDR3 residues: CASSSRLRDEQFF. The CDR3 nucleotides are TGTGCCAGCAGCTCTCGCCTTCGCGATGAGCAGTTCTTC. The full variable domain, completed using reference TRBV14 and TRBJ2-1, is EAGVTQFPSHSVIEKGQTVTLRCDPISGHDNLYWYRRVMGKEIKFLLHFVKESKQDESGMPNNRFLAERTGGTYSTLKVQPAELEDSGVYFCASSSRLRDEQFFGPGTRLTVL.

The sample holds a few counts of this clonotype. V usage is TRBV5-5 and J usage is TRBJ1-3, with D uncertain. CDR1 is SGHKS and CDR2 is YYEKEE in the germline V gene (reference sequence). V dropped 0 bases and J dropped 4 bases, with 11 bases sitting between them. CDR3 length equals 15 residues. The CDR3 reads CASSLDGDRGNTIYF. The CDR3 DNA reads as TGTGCCAGCAGCTTGGACGGGGATCGAGGAAACACCATATATTTT.

The genes are TRBV7-2 and TRBJ2-3; D not resolved. Germline assignment: CDR1 SGHTA and CDR2 FQGNSA. V lost 3 bases and J lost 2, with 12 bases in between. The CDR3 is 15 amino acids. This CDR3 is CASSFTGGDTDTQYF. The CDR3 DNA follows: TGTGCCAGCAGCTTTACCGGCGGAGACACAGATACGCAGTATTTT.